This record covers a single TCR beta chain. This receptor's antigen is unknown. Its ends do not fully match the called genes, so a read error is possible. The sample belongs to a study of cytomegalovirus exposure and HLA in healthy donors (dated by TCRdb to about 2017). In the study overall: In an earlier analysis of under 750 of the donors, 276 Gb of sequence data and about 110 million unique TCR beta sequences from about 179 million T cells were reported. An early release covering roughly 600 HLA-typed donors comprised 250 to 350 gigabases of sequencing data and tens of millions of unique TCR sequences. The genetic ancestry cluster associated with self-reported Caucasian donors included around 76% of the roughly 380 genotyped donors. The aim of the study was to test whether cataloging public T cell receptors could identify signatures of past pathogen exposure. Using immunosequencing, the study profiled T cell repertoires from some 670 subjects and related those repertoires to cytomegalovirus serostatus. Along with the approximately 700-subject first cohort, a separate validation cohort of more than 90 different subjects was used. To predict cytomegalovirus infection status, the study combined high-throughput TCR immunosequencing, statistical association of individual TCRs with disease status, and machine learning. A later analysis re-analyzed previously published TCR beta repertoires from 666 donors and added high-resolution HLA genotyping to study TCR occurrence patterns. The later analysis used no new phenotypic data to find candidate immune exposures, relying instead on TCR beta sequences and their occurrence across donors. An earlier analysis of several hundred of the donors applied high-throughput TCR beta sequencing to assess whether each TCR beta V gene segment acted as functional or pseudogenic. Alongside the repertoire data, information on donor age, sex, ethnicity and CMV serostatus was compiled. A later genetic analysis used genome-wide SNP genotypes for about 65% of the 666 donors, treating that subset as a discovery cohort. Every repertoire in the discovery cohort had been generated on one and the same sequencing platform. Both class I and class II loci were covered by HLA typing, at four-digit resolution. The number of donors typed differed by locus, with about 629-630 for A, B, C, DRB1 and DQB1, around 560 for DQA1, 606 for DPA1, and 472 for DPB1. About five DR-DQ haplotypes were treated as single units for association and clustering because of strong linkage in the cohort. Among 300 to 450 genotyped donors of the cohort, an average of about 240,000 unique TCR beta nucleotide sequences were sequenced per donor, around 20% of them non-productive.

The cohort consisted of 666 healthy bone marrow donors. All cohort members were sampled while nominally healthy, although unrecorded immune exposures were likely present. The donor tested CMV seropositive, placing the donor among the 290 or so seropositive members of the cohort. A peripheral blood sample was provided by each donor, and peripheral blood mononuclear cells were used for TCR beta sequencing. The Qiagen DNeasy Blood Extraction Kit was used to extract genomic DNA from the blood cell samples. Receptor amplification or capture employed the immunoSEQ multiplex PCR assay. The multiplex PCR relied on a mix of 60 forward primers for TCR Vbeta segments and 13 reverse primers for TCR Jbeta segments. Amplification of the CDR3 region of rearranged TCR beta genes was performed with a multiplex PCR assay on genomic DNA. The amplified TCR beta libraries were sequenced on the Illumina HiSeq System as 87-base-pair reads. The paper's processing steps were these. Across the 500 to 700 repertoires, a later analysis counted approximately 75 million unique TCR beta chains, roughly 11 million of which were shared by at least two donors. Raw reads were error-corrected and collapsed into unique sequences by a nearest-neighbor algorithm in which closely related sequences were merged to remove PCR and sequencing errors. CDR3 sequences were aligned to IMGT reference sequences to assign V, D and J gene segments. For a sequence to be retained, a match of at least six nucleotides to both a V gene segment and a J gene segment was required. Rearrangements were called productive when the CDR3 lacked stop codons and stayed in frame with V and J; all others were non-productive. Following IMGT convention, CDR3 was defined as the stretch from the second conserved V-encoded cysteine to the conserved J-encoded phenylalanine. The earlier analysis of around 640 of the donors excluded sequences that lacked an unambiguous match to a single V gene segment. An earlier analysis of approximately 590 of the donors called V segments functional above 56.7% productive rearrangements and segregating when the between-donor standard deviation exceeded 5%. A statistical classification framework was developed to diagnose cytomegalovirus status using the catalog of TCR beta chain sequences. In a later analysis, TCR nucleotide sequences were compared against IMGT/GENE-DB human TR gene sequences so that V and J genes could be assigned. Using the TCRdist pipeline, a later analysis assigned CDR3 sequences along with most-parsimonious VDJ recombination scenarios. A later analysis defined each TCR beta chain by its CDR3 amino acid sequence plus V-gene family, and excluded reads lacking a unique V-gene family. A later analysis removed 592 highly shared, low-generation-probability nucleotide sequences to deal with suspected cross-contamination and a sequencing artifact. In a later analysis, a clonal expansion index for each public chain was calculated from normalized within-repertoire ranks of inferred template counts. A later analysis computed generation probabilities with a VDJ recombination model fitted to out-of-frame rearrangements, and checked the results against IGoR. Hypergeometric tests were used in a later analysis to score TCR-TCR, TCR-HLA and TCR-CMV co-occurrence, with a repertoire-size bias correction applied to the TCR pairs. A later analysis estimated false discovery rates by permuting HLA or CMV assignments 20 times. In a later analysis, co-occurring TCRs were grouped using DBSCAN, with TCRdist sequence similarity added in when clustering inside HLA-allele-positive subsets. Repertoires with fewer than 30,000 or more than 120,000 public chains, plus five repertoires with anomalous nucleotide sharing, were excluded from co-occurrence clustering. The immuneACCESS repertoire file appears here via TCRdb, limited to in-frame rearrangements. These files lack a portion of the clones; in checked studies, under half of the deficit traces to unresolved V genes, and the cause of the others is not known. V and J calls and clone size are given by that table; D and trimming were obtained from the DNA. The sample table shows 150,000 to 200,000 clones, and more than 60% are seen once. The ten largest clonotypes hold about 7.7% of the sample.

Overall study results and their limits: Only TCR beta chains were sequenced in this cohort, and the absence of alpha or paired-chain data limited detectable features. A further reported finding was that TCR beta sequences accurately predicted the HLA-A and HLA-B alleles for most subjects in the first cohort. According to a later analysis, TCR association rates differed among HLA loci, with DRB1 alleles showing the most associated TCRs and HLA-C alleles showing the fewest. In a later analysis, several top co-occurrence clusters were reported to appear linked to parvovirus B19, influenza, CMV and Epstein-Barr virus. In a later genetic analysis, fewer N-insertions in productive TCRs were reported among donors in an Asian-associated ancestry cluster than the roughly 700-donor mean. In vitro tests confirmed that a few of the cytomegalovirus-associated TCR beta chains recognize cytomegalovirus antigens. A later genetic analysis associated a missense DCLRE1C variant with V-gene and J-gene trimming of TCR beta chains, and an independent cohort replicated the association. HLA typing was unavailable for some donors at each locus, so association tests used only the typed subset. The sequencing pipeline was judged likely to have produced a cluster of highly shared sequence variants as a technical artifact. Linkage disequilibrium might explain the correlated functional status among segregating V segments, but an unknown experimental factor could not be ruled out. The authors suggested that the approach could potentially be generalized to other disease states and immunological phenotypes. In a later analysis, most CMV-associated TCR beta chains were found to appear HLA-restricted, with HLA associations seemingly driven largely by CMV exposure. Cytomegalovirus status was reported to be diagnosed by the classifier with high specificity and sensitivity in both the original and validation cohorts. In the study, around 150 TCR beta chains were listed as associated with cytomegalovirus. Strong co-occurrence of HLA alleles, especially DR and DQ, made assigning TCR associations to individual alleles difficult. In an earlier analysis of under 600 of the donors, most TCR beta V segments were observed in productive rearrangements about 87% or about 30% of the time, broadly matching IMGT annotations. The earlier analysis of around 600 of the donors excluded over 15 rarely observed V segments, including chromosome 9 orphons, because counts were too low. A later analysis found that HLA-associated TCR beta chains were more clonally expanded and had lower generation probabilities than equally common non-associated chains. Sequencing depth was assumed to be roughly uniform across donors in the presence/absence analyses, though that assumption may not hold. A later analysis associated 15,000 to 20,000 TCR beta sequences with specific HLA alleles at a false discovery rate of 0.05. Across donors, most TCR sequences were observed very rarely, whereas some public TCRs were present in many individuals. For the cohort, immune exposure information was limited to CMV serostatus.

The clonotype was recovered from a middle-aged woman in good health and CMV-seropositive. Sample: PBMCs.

The nucleotide sequence is given as TGTGCTAGCAGCTTCGGGGGGCCAGAGACCCAGTACTTC. Its product reads: CASSFGGPETQYF. The sequence links TRBV7-7 to TRBJ2-5, with TRBD2 perhaps the D gene, on 7 matching bases. CDR1 and CDR2, per the germline V gene (reference sequence), are SSHAT and FNYEAQ. The CDR3 contains 13 residues, cysteine and phenylalanine counted. This entry keeps only the CDR3 DNA: 39 bases, framed from base 1.